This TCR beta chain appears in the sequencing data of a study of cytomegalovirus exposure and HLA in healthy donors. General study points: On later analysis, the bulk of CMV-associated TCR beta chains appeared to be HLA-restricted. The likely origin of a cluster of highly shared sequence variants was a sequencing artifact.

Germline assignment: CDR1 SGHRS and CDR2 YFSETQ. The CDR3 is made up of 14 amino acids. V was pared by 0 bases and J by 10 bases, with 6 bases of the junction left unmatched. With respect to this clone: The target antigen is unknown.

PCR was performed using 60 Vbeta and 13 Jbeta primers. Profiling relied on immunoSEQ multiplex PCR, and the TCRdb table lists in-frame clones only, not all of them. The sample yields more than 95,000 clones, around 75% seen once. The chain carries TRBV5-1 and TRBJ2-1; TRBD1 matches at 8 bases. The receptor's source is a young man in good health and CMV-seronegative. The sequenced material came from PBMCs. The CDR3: CASSLAQGAGEQFF. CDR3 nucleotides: TGCGCCAGCAGCTTGGCGCAGGGGGCGGGGGAGCAGTTCTTC.